Reported below is one T cell receptor (beta chain). TCRdb's table, derived via immunoSEQ multiplex PCR, lists solely in-frame clones and lacks some. The top ten hold about 0.45% of the sample, which has approximately 120,000 clones, approximately 96% seen once. This specimen belongs to a study of T cell changes during pregnancy in multiple sclerosis. Trimming cost V 3 bases and J 4 bases, with 15 bases left between them. Germline assignment: CDR1 LNHDA and CDR2 SQIVND (reference sequence). The CDR3 sequence is 15 residues long. The chain uses TRBV19 and TRBJ1-2; TRBD1 is a possible D gene (5 bases). Source: peripheral blood, taken after pregnancy. This clonotype was obtained from a female donor with multiple sclerosis, enrolled in a pregnancy study. CDR3 sequence (DNA): TGTGCCAGTAGTATTTGGCAGGGCCTCCTCTATGGCTACACCTTC. This codes for CASSIWQGLLYGYTF. The complete variable domain, with remaining parts taken from reference TRBV19 and TRBJ1-2, reads DGGITQSPKYLFRKEGQNVTLSCEQNLNHDAMYWYRQDPGQGLRLIYYSQIVNDFQKGDIAEGYSVSREKKESFPLTVTSAQKNPTAFYLCASSIWQGLLYGYTFGSGTRLTVV.